Each of the 26 T cell receptor beta chains below was sequenced from the same sample in a study of cytomegalovirus exposure and HLA in healthy donors. The PCR ran on 60 Vbeta and 13 Jbeta primers. Repertoires were generated with immunoSEQ multiplex PCR, while TCRdb's copy carries only in-frame clones and drops some. This sample has 130,000 or so clones, with around nine tenths found just once. The source material was PBMCs. The source is a woman in her 30s in good health and CMV-seronegative.

V usage is TRBV2 and J usage is TRBJ2-7; the match to TRBD1 covers 12 bases. The CDR3 spans 14 residues. CDR1 and CDR2 (germline): SNHLY, FYNNEI. V shed 5 bases and J 7 bases; nucleotides not matched to a gene: 6. As DNA, the CDR3 is TGTGCCAGCAGTACGGGACAGGGGGCCGGAGAGCAGTACTTC. Translating gives CASSTGQGAGEQYF.

The chain uses TRBV6-1 and TRBJ1-2; D uncertain. Trimming took 11 bases from V and 8 from J, leaving 12 bases between them. Germline-derived CDR1 and CDR2 are MNHNS and SASEGT. This CDR3 region has 10 residues. CDR3 amino acids: CAGEGWGYTF. In DNA form, the CDR3 reads TGTGCCGGCGAGGGTTGGGGCTACACCTTC.

The chain uses TRBV7-2 and TRBJ2-2; 10 bases agree with TRBD2. The CDR3 totals 16 residues. Germline lookup yields CDR1 SGHTA and CDR2 FQGNSA. V shed 5 bases and J 6 bases; nucleotides not matched to a gene: 9. The CDR3 sequence: CASSPIHGLAAGELFF. The CDR3 nucleotides are TGTGCCAGCAGCCCGATCCACGGACTAGCGGCCGGGGAGCTGTTTTTT. Variable domain in full (rest from reference TRBV7-2 and TRBJ2-2): GAGVSQSPSNKVTEKGKDVELRCDPISGHTALYWYRQSLGQGLEFLIYFQGNSAPDKSGLPSDRFSAERTGGSVSTLTIQRTQQEDSAVYLCASSPIHGLAAGELFFGEGSRLTVL.

The J gene is TRBJ2-7, the V gene TRBV6-6, with unresolved D. The ends were cut back, 2 bases at V and 2 bases at J, with 10 bases in the middle. The CDR3 consists of 14 residues. From germline, CDR1 is MNHNY and CDR2 SVGAGI (reference sequence). CDR3 nucleotide sequence: TGTGCCAGCAGTTACCGACTGGAACCCTACGAGCAGTACTTC. This encodes CASSYRLEPYEQYF.

Concerning this clone: The junction shows a germline mismatch at one end, possibly a read error. The chain couples TRBV7-9 to TRBJ1-2; 7 nucleotides agree with TRBD1. Per the germline V gene, CDR1 is SEHNR and CDR2 is FQNEAQ (reference sequence). The CDR3 totals 14 residues. The CDR3: CASSLRDSNYGYPF. The CDR3 DNA follows: TGTGCCAGCAGCCTAAGGGACAGTAACTATGGCTACCCCTTC.

The rearrangement joins TRBV7-9 to TRBJ1-1, with D tentatively TRBD1 (5 bases). From germline, CDR1 is SEHNR and CDR2 FQNEAQ (reference sequence). The CDR3 runs 16 residues. Trimming removed 5 bases from V and 3 bases from J, with 19 bases in between. The CDR3 DNA sequence: TGTGCCAGCAGCCCCTCGGTGGGGAAGGGGTACACTGAAGCTTTCTTT. It is translated as CASSPSVGKGYTEAFF.

In DNA form, the CDR3 reads TGCGCCAGCAGCCAACTAGCGGGGGGCTACAATGAGCAGTTCTTC. It is translated as CASSQLAGGYNEQFF. The chain combines TRBV4-1 with TRBJ2-1; 11 bases agree with TRBD2. V was clipped by 2 bases and J by 3 bases; unmatched bases: 0. The CDR3 contains 15 residues. The germline CDR1 and CDR2 sequences are MGHRA and YSYEKL.

The chain combines TRBV7-9 with TRBJ1-1; D ambiguous. This CDR3 has 14 amino acids. V gave up 2 bases and J gave up 2 bases, with 9 bases separating them. Germline lookup yields CDR1 SEHNR and CDR2 FQNEAQ (reference sequence). Here the CDR3 DNA reads TGTGCCAGCAGCTTATTCGAGGGCAACACTGAAGCTTTCTTT. It specifies CASSLFEGNTEAFF.

This chain links TRBV2 with TRBJ1-5; the D gene is possibly TRBD1 (6 bases). This CDR3 region has 15 residues. Between the trimmed V and J ends, which lost 2 bases and 1 base, there was a span of 9 bases. Germline lookup yields CDR1 SNHLY and CDR2 FYNNEI. For the CDR3, the DNA is TGTGCCAGCAGTGAAAGGGGGTTGAGCAATCAGCCCCAGCATTTT. Protein sequence: CASSERGLSNQPQHF.

This clone was detected once. The J gene is TRBJ1-2, the V gene TRBV28; 7 nucleotides match TRBD1. Germline CDR1 is MDHEN and CDR2 is SYDVKM. V lost 6 bases and J lost 6; bases outside the gene matches: 7. This CDR3 has 13 amino acids. In DNA form, the CDR3 reads TGTGCCAGCAGGCAAGGGACAGTAAATGGCTACACCTTC. Its protein is CASRQGTVNGYTF.

The V gene is TRBV6-4, the J gene TRBJ2-2; TRBD1 aligns across 9 bases. V was clipped by 5 bases and J by 1 base; unmatched bases: 2. Germline V gene data show CDR1 as MRHNA and CDR2 as SNTAGT. The CDR3 extends over 15 amino acids. The CDR3 is CASSPGQGNTGELFF. The DNA of the CDR3 is TGTGCCAGCAGTCCGGGACAGGGGAACACCGGGGAGCTGTTTTTT.

The V gene is TRBV4-3, the J gene TRBJ1-2, with D possibly being TRBD1 (6 bases). This CDR3 has 14 residues. In germline, CDR1 is LGHNA, CDR2 YSLEER. Deletions cut 1 base from V and 5 bases from J, with 11 bases between. The CDR3 DNA reads as TGCGCCAGCAGCCAAGCAGGGGCAGCTTATGGCTACACCTTC. As protein: CASSQAGAAYGYTF.

The chain carries TRBV25-1 and TRBJ1-1; TRBD1 aligns across 8 bases. The CDR3 has 16 amino acids. The germline gives CDR1 MGHDK, CDR2 SYGVNS. V shed 1 base and J 1 base; nucleotides not matched to a gene: 5. The CDR3 region has the DNA TGTGCCAGCAGTGAATGGGGGACAGGAGCGAACACTGAAGCTTTCTTT. Translation: CASSEWGTGANTEAFF. Full variable domain (rest looked up from reference TRBV25-1 and TRBJ1-1): EADIYQTPRYLVIGTGKKITLECSQTMGHDKMYWYQQDPGMELHLIHYSYGVNSTEKGDLSSESTVSRIRTEHFPLTLESARPSHTSQYLCASSEWGTGANTEAFFGQGTRLTVV.

CDR3 DNA sequence: TGTGCCAGCAGTCCGTCATTCACGCGTTATGGCTACACCTTC. Amino acids: CASSPSFTRYGYTF. V usage is TRBV28 and J usage is TRBJ1-2; D is unresolved. V dropped 5 bases and J dropped 5 bases, with 15 bases sitting between them. CDR1 and CDR2 from the germline V gene are MDHEN and SYDVKM. The length of the CDR3 is 14 residues.

The chain is built from TRBV18 and TRBJ2-7; 8 nucleotides align to TRBD2. From germline, CDR1 is KGHSH and CDR2 LQKENI. The CDR3 is 15 amino acids. The V gene end was trimmed by 2 bases and the J gene end by 2 bases; junction bases not matched to a gene: 5. Here the CDR3 DNA reads TGTGCCAGCTCACCAAGCTCGGGGGGGACCTACGAGCAGTACTTC. It codes for CASSPSSGGTYEQYF.

The chain carries TRBV19 and TRBJ2-5, with 12 bases fitting TRBD2. CDR1 is LNHDA, CDR2 SQIVND, per germline (reference sequence). CDR3 length equals 16 residues. Trimming removed 3 bases from V and 2 bases from J; junction bases left unmatched: 4. CDR3 loop: CASSMAGTSGQETQYF. CDR3 DNA: TGTGCCAGTAGTATGGCAGGGACTAGCGGGCAAGAGACCCAGTACTTC.

There are a few counts of this clone. The gene calls are TRBV7-8 and TRBJ1-6, with TRBD1 as a possible D gene (5 bases). CDR1 SGHVS and CDR2 FQNEAQ come from the germline V gene. CDR3 size: 14 residues. Trimming shortened V by 5 bases and J by 7 bases, and 12 bases separated the two germline ends. The CDR3 loop reads CASSPFGGNSPLHF. The CDR3 bases are TGTGCCAGCAGCCCCTTTGGGGGGAATTCACCCCTCCACTTT. The entire variable domain, with the rest obtained from reference TRBV7-8 and TRBJ1-6, is as follows: GAGVSQSPRYKVAKRGQDVALRCDPISGHVSLFWYQQALGQGPEFLTYFQNEAQLDKSGLPSDRFFAERPEGSVSTLKIQRTQQEDSAVYLCASSPFGGNSPLHFGNGTRLTVT.

The gene calls are TRBV29-1 and TRBJ2-1, with 9 bases fitting TRBD2. CDR1 and CDR2 (germline): SQVTM, ANQGSEA. The CDR3 sequence is 17 residues long. After removal of 4 bases from V and 3 bases from J, the junction contained 13 bases not matched to a gene. CDR3 nucleotides: TGCAGCGTTGCCGCTAGCGGGATTATCAAGGGCTACAATGAGCAGTTCTTC. This gives the protein CSVAASGIIKGYNEQFF.

The CDR3 region is CASRPSGVTGRSEQYF. CDR3 DNA sequence: TGTGCCAGCAGGCCCTCAGGGGTGACAGGGAGGTCCGAGCAGTACTTC. This chain uses TRBV28 with TRBJ2-7; TRBD1 is a possible D gene (7 bases). Trimming shortened V by 6 bases and J by 6 bases, and 24 bases separated the two germline ends. The CDR3 runs 16 residues. Germline loops: CDR1 MDHEN, CDR2 SYDVKM.

The sample holds a few counts of this clone. The gene calls are TRBV10-3 and TRBJ1-1; D gene unclear. This CDR3 has 15 amino acids. The germline V and J ends were trimmed by 0 bases and 1 base, with 9 bases remaining between them. Looked up from germline, CDR1 is ENHRY and CDR2 is SYGVKD. The CDR3 loop reads CAISESLGENTEAFF. CDR3 nucleotides: TGTGCCATCAGTGAGTCGTTAGGAGAGAACACTGAAGCTTTCTTT.

The chain is built from TRBV27 and TRBJ2-7; 8 nucleotides line up with TRBD2. This CDR3 region has 13 residues. Germline trimming cut 6 bases from V and 2 bases from J; bases unmatched to any gene: 3. From germline, CDR1 is MNHEY and CDR2 SMNVEV (reference sequence). The CDR3: CASRGGRTYEQYF. In DNA form, the CDR3 reads TGTGCCAGCAGGGGCGGGAGGACCTACGAGCAGTACTTC.

CDR3 in DNA: TGTGCCAGCAGCCAGGGTAGAGCGAGGATAGATACGCAGTATTTT. The encoded protein is CASSQGRARIDTQYF. The genes are TRBV6-5 and TRBJ2-3; TRBD1 is a possible D gene (5 bases). Per the germline V gene, CDR1 is MNHEY and CDR2 is SVGAGI. The CDR3 runs 15 residues. Trimming shortened V by 6 bases and J by 5 bases, and 18 bases separated the two germline ends.

The genes are TRBV7-2 and TRBJ2-3; 8 nucleotides agree with TRBD1. V gave up 3 bases and J gave up 4 bases; unmatched junction bases: 3. This CDR3 has 14 amino acids. In germline, CDR1 is SGHTA, CDR2 FQGNSA. The CDR3 DNA is TGTGCCAGCAGCTTTCCGACAGGGGCAGATACGCAGTATTTT. Residues: CASSFPTGADTQYF.

The V and J genes are TRBV27 and TRBJ1-2, with TRBD1 matching over 7 bases. The CDR3 spans 13 residues. With V trimmed by 3 bases and J by 6 bases, 4 bases remained unmatched. Per germline, CDR1 MNHEY and CDR2 SMNVEV (reference sequence). CDR3 amino acids: CASSFGQANGYTF. In nucleotides, the CDR3 is TGTGCCAGCAGTTTCGGACAGGCGAATGGCTACACCTTC.

The V and J genes are TRBV19 and TRBJ1-5; 8 nucleotides match TRBD1. There are 16 residues in the CDR3. Germline V gene sequence: CDR1 LNHDA, CDR2 SQIVND (reference sequence). The V gene end was trimmed by 2 bases and the J gene end by 6 bases; junction bases not matched to a gene: 9. CDR3 region: CASSILTGEAGQPQHF. CDR3 bases: TGTGCCAGTAGTATACTGACAGGGGAGGCGGGTCAGCCCCAGCATTTT.

The CDR3 region has the DNA TGTGCCAGCAGCACTACTAGCGTTGATACGCAGTATTTT. Amino acids: CASSTTSVDTQYF. The genes are TRBV7-2 and TRBJ2-3; TRBD2 aligns across 7 bases. The V gene's germline CDR1 is SGHTA and CDR2 FQGNSA. Trimming at V came to 5 bases and at J to 6 bases, leaving 5 bases not matched to a gene. The CDR3 contains 13 residues.